Listed below are T cell receptor beta chains from one sample, sequenced in a study of T cell responses to AZD1222 COVID-19 vaccine. The repertoire was sequenced with immunoSEQ multiplex PCR; TCRdb's copy has only in-frame clones and lacks some. The table has some 150,000 clones, more than 85% seen once. The sample in question was peripheral blood, obtained on day 0 of AZD1222 vaccination. Receptors were obtained from an adult in good health. CDR3s include the opening cysteine and the closing phenylalanine or tryptophan. The D gene is left open where the match is weak. Not every row has a clone size; where given, it reads once, few, many or a size class.

size	V	D	J	DNA	CDR3
NA	TRBV30	NA	TRBJ2-1	TGTGCCTGGAGTGTCACTAGGGGTAATGAGCAGTTCTTC	CAWSVTRGNEQFF
NA	TRBV7-9	TRBD2	TRBJ2-3	TGTGCCAGCAGCTCCCGTGAGCGGGGGCCAGGGGATACGCAGTATTTT	CASSSRERGPGDTQYF
once	TRBV10-3	NA	TRBJ1-1	TGTGCCACTACAGGGAACACTGAAGCTTTCTTT	CATTGNTEAFF
once	TRBV5-4	NA	TRBJ1-1	TGTGCCAGCAGCCGCGGGACCGCGAACACTGAAGCTTTCTTT	CASSRGTANTEAFF
NA	TRBV14	TRBD1	TRBJ1-2	TGTGCCAGCGGTCTAACAGGGGCTCACTATGGCTACACCTTC	CASGLTGAHYGYTF
NA	TRBV12-5	NA	TRBJ1-2	TGTGCTAGTGGTCCCGGGGGGTTTGGCTACACCTTC	CASGPGGFGYTF
NA	TRBV7-2	TRBD1	TRBJ1-2	TGTGCCAGCAGCTTCGGCGGGACAGACGGAGGCTACACCTTC	CASSFGGTDGGYTF
NA	TRBV5-4	NA	TRBJ2-3	TGTGCCAGCCGTCGGGGCGATACGCAGTATTTT	CASRRGDTQYF
NA	TRBV9	TRBD2	TRBJ2-1	TGTGCCAGCAGCGTAAGCGGGGGCGGAAATGAGCAGTTCTTC	CASSVSGGGNEQFF
NA	TRBV5-1	NA	TRBJ1-2	TGCGCCAGCAGCTTGGTGTGGCAGAGCTATGGCTACACCTTC	CASSLVWQSYGYTF
NA	TRBV25-1	NA	TRBJ2-7	TGTGCCAGCAGTGAAGGGGCAGAGAGCTCCTACGAGCAGTACTTC	CASSEGAESSYEQYF
few	TRBV5-1	TRBD2	TRBJ2-7	TGCGCCAGCAGCTCCCGAAATCTAGCGGGTAACCCTTACGAGCAGTACTTC	CASSSRNLAGNPYEQYF
NA	TRBV6-5	TRBD1	TRBJ1-1	TGTGCCAGCAGTTTGGATCCGGGACAGGCCTTCACTGAAGCTTTCTTT	CASSLDPGQAFTEAFF
NA	TRBV7-2	NA	TRBJ2-1	TGTGCCAGCAGCTTAGTTCGGAGCAATGAGCAGTTCTTC	CASSLVRSNEQFF
NA	TRBV28	NA	TRBJ2-7	TGTGCCAGCAGTTCAGTAGGCTACGAGCAGTACTTC	CASSSVGYEQYF
NA	TRBV12-3/TRBV12-4	NA	TRBJ2-7	TGTGCCAGCAGTTTAGGAGGAGGGGTCGAGCAGTACTTC	CASSLGGGVEQYF
NA	TRBV11-2	TRBD2	TRBJ2-1	TGTGCCAGCAGCTTAGTTAGCGGGGGTATATACAATGAGCAGTTCTTC	CASSLVSGGIYNEQFF
NA	TRBV29-1	NA	TRBJ1-1	TGCAGCGTTGAGGGCAGGGGCGGAAATGAAGCTTTCTTT	CSVEGRGGNEAFF
NA	TRBV2	TRBD1	TRBJ2-5	TGTGCCAGCAGCGACAGGGTTGGACAAGAGACCCAGTACTTC	CASSDRVGQETQYF
NA	TRBV7-8	NA	TRBJ1-5	TGTGCCAGCAGCTTAGCGAGAGGGGGGGGATATAGCAATCAGCCCCAGCATTTT	CASSLARGGGYSNQPQHF
NA	TRBV28	TRBD2	TRBJ2-1	TGTGCCAGCAGTTTTCCCTCTCTAGCGGGGGGGGAATTAAATGAGCAGTTCTTC	CASSFPSLAGGELNEQFF
once	TRBV7-9	NA	TRBJ2-3	TGTGCCAGCAGCTTGGGGTCGGGGGTTGGCTGGTCAGATACGCAGTATTTT	CASSLGSGVGWSDTQYF
once	TRBV12-3/TRBV12-4	NA	TRBJ1-1	TGTGCCAGCAGTTTCGGTAGGGCTGAAGCTTTCTTT	CASSFGRAEAFF
NA	TRBV19	NA	TRBJ1-3	TGTGCCAGTAGTATTTCGGACGGAGGAAACACCATATATTTT	CASSISDGGNTIYF
NA	TRBV27	NA	TRBJ2-1	TGTGCCAGCAGTTTATCCCCCCTGGGTGAGCAGTTCTTC	CASSLSPLGEQFF
NA	TRBV4-2	NA	TRBJ1-1	TGTGCCAGCAGCCAAGAATTGGTTCTGACTGAAGCTTTCTTT	CASSQELVLTEAFF
NA	TRBV27	TRBD2	TRBJ2-1	TGTGCCAGCAGTATTACGGGACTAGCGGGGTTCAATGAGCAGTTCTTC	CASSITGLAGFNEQFF
NA	TRBV6-5	NA	TRBJ2-5	TGTGCCAGCAGTTACGCTGGGCGGGGACAAGAGACCCAGTACTTC	CASSYAGRGQETQYF
NA	TRBV2	TRBD1	TRBJ1-2	TGTGCCAGCAGTTCCGGTGGGACAGGGGCCTATGGCTACACCTTC	CASSSGGTGAYGYTF
NA	TRBV5-1	NA	TRBJ1-1	TGCGCCAGCAGCTTGGCCTGGGGGACTGAAGCTTTCTTT	CASSLAWGTEAFF
NA	TRBV12-5	NA	TRBJ2-3	TGTGCTAGTGGTTTGTTAGTCGATACGCAGTATTTT	CASGLLVDTQYF
NA	TRBV7-8	NA	TRBJ2-2	TGTGCCAGCAGCTTAGTGGCGGGGGCGGACACCGGGGAGCTGTTTTTT	CASSLVAGADTGELFF
NA	TRBV6-5	NA	TRBJ2-7	TGTGCCAGCACCAAGGGGTACGAGCAGTACTTC	CASTKGYEQYF
NA	TRBV2	TRBD1	TRBJ1-5	TGTGCCAGCAGCGTTACACAGGGGACGTACGGCAATCAGCCCCAGCATTTT	CASSVTQGTYGNQPQHF
NA	TRBV4-1	NA	TRBJ2-2	TGCGCCAGCAGCCAAGTTGGGACGGCAAACACCGGGGAGCTGTTTTTT	CASSQVGTANTGELFF
NA	TRBV2	NA	TRBJ1-1	TGTGCCAGCACCCTATTCCCCCAGGGGCACACTGAAGCTTTCTTT	CASTLFPQGHTEAFF
NA	TRBV18	NA	TRBJ1-2	TGTGCCAGCTCACCCGACGGAAACTATGGCTACACCTTC	CASSPDGNYGYTF
NA	TRBV27	TRBD1	TRBJ1-1	TGTGCCAGCAGCACGGGACAGAGAAACACTGAAGCTTTCTTT	CASSTGQRNTEAFF
NA	TRBV25-1	TRBD1	TRBJ2-7	TGTGCCAGCAGTGGTGCGGACAGGGTCGGGTACGAGCAGTACTTC	CASSGADRVGYEQYF
NA	TRBV11-3	TRBD1	TRBJ1-2	TGTGCCAGCAGCTTAGATCGAGGGACAGGGGCCTATGGCTACACCTTC	CASSLDRGTGAYGYTF
NA	TRBV27	NA	TRBJ2-7	TGTGCCAGCAGTTTAGTGGGGGATAATTCCTACGAGCAGTACTTC	CASSLVGDNSYEQYF
once	TRBV6-5	NA	TRBJ1-5	TGTGCCAGCAGGCCGAACAGGGTTGAGCCCCAGCATTTT	CASRPNRVEPQHF
NA	TRBV28	TRBD1	TRBJ1-1	TGTGCCAGCAGGTCGGGACAGGGCTTTGCTGAAGCTTTCTTT	CASRSGQGFAEAFF
NA	TRBV6-4	NA	TRBJ1-1	TGTGCCAGCTCCAAGGTAATTGGCGCTGAAGCTTTCTTT	CASSKVIGAEAFF
once	TRBV12-3/TRBV12-4	NA	TRBJ2-1	TGTGCCAGCACCGTTGGACCCTACAATGAGCAGTTCTTC	CASTVGPYNEQFF
NA	TRBV5-5	NA	TRBJ1-1	TGTGCCAGCAGCTTAACCGGGACAAACTTCGCCGAAGCTTTCTTT	CASSLTGTNFAEAFF
NA	TRBV2	NA	TRBJ1-4	TGTGCCAGCATGCCAGACCATAATGAAAAACTGTTTTTT	CASMPDHNEKLFF
NA	TRBV7-3	NA	TRBJ1-1	TGTGCCAGCAGCTTCGGGTTTGGCACTGAAGCTTTCTTT	CASSFGFGTEAFF
NA	TRBV18	NA	TRBJ1-1	TGTGCCAGCTCACCAAGGACAACTCGGAACACTGAAGCTTTCTTT	CASSPRTTRNTEAFF
NA	TRBV6-5	NA	TRBJ1-5	TGTGCCAGCAGTTTAGGGATCTGGGATCAGCCCCAGCATTTT	CASSLGIWDQPQHF
NA	TRBV7-9	TRBD2	TRBJ2-3	TGTGCCAGCAGCTCCGGACTAGCGGGGGATATAGATACGCAGTATTTT	CASSSGLAGDIDTQYF
NA	TRBV3-1/TRBV3-2	TRBD2	TRBJ2-1	TGTGCCAGCAGCCCCCGGGGGGGGCAGTATAAGTTCTTC	CASSPRGGQYKFF
NA	TRBV3-1/TRBV3-2	TRBD1	TRBJ1-1	TGTGCCAGCAGTCCCGGGACAGGGGATGAAGCTTTCTTT	CASSPGTGDEAFF
once	TRBV18	TRBD1	TRBJ1-3	TGTGCCAGCTCATCCGGACAGGCCAACTCTGGAAACACCATATATTTT	CASSSGQANSGNTIYF
once	TRBV19	NA	TRBJ1-2	TGTGCCAGTAGTATCCCCGCACACCAGGGAGCCTATGGCTACACCTTC	CASSIPAHQGAYGYTF